This T cell receptor beta chain was profiled in a study of blood T cells in healthy people across ages. V dropped 5 bases and J dropped 3; count of bases not matched to a gene: 8. CDR3 length: 15 residues. The germline V gene has CDR1 SGHTA and CDR2 FQGNSA. A J-beta primer mix and a sample-barcoded 5' primer were used in a second PCR of roughly 6 to 11 cycles. TCRdb ran MiXCR on the 5' RACE reads and lists one entry per CDR3 protein. The sample consists of approximately 800,000 distinct CDR3 sequences, around 62% of them appearing once. Healthy Caucasian individuals from Russia aged about 6 to 90 served as donors.

V and J are TRBV7-2 and TRBJ2-3; 7 bases align to TRBD2. The specimen sequenced was blood. This receptor was taken from a man aged 25 to 40 in good health. CDR3: CASSRSGVWTDTQYF. CDR3 nucleotides: TGTGCCAGCAGCCGAAGCGGGGTGTGGACAGATACGCAGTATTTT.